This TCR beta chain was found in a study of breast tumors, draining lymph nodes, adjacent tissues. Study-wide results and limits: Tumor TCR diversity was below lymph nodes but above nontumor tissue. Data fit most tumor T cells coming from lymph node, expanding in tumor.

TCRdb called the multiplex PCR reads again in MiXCR, with one record for every CDR3 protein. The sample holds roughly 120,000 distinct CDR3 sequences, 15% to 20% seen once. Axillary draining lymph nodes of breast cancer patients supplied the node samples. This clonotype was counted once. The antigen is unknown. Just one base apart from a much larger clone, this may be a read error. The clonotype comes from a female donor with breast cancer. Some clones in this sample may be carry-over from other donors' samples. The sequencing sample was made of axillary lymph node tissue.

CDR3 sequence (DNA): TGCAGTGCTCGGACTAGCGGGAGGGCCAACATTCCGTACTTC. It translates to CSARTSGRANIPYF. V is TRBV20-1 and J is TRBJ2-4; 15 bases map to TRBD2. Germline V CDR1 and CDR2: DFQATT, SNEGSKA (reference sequence). The CDR3 covers 14 residues.